This T cell receptor beta chain was identified in a study of shared clonotypes between healthy human individuals. Study-level results: Despite large depth, rarefaction showed incomplete sorted-subset sequencing. Represented diversity (both genetic and exposure-history) was limited by the small number of donors.

Using immunoSEQ multiplex PCR, the repertoire was profiled, and TCRdb retains in-frame clones only, with some absent. The sample carries about 2 million clones, roughly 94% recorded once. Terminally differentiated effector memory CD45RA+ cells were excluded by CCR7 positive selection of CD45RO-negative cells. Points on this clone: Antigen unknown.

What was sequenced was naive CD8+ T cells sorted from blood. The sequence came from a man younger than 30 in good health.

This chain's CDR3 is CASSASDGHNEQFF. Here the CDR3 DNA reads TGTGCCAGCAGCGCTTCCGACGGCCACAATGAGCAGTTCTTC. The chain couples TRBV7-9 to TRBJ2-1; D ambiguous. This CDR3 spans 14 amino acids. V was cut by 5 bases and J by 5 bases, with 13 bases left in between. Germline V CDR1 and CDR2: SEHNR, FQNEAQ (reference sequence).